The T cell receptor beta chain described here comes from a study of cytomegalovirus exposure and HLA in healthy donors. About the study: The roughly 120 validation repertoires used the same platform as the roughly 700 first-cohort repertoires (as reported by a later analysis).

Sequencing used immunoSEQ multiplex PCR; TCRdb keeps in-frame clones, though not all of them. The sample records 130,000 to 150,000 clones, roughly nine tenths being singletons. The sample was PBMCs. This sequence was found in a man between 18 and 29 years old in good health and CMV-seronegative.

The CDR3 spells CASREAAPYNEQFF. The CDR3 DNA reads TGTGCCAGCAGAGAAGCGGCACCCTACAATGAGCAGTTCTTC. The chain employs TRBV6-5 and TRBJ2-1; D is possibly TRBD2 (5 bases). V was cut by 6 bases and J by 2 bases, with 11 bases left in between. The germline CDR1 and CDR2 sequences are MNHEY and SVGAGI. The CDR3 runs to 14 residues.